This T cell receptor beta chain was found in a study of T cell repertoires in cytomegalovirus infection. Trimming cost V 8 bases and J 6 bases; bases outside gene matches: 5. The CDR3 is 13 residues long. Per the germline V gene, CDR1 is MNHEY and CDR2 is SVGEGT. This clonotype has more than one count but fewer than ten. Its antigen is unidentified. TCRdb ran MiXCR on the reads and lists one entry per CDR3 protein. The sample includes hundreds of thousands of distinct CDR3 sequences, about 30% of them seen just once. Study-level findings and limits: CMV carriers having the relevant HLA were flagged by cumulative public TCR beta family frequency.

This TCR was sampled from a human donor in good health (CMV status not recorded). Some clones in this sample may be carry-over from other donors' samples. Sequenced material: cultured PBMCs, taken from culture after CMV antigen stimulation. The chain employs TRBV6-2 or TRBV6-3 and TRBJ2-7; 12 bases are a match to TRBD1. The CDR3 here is CASRGTGGREQYF. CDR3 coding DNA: TGTGCCAGCCGGGGGACAGGGGGCCGCGAGCAGTACTTC.